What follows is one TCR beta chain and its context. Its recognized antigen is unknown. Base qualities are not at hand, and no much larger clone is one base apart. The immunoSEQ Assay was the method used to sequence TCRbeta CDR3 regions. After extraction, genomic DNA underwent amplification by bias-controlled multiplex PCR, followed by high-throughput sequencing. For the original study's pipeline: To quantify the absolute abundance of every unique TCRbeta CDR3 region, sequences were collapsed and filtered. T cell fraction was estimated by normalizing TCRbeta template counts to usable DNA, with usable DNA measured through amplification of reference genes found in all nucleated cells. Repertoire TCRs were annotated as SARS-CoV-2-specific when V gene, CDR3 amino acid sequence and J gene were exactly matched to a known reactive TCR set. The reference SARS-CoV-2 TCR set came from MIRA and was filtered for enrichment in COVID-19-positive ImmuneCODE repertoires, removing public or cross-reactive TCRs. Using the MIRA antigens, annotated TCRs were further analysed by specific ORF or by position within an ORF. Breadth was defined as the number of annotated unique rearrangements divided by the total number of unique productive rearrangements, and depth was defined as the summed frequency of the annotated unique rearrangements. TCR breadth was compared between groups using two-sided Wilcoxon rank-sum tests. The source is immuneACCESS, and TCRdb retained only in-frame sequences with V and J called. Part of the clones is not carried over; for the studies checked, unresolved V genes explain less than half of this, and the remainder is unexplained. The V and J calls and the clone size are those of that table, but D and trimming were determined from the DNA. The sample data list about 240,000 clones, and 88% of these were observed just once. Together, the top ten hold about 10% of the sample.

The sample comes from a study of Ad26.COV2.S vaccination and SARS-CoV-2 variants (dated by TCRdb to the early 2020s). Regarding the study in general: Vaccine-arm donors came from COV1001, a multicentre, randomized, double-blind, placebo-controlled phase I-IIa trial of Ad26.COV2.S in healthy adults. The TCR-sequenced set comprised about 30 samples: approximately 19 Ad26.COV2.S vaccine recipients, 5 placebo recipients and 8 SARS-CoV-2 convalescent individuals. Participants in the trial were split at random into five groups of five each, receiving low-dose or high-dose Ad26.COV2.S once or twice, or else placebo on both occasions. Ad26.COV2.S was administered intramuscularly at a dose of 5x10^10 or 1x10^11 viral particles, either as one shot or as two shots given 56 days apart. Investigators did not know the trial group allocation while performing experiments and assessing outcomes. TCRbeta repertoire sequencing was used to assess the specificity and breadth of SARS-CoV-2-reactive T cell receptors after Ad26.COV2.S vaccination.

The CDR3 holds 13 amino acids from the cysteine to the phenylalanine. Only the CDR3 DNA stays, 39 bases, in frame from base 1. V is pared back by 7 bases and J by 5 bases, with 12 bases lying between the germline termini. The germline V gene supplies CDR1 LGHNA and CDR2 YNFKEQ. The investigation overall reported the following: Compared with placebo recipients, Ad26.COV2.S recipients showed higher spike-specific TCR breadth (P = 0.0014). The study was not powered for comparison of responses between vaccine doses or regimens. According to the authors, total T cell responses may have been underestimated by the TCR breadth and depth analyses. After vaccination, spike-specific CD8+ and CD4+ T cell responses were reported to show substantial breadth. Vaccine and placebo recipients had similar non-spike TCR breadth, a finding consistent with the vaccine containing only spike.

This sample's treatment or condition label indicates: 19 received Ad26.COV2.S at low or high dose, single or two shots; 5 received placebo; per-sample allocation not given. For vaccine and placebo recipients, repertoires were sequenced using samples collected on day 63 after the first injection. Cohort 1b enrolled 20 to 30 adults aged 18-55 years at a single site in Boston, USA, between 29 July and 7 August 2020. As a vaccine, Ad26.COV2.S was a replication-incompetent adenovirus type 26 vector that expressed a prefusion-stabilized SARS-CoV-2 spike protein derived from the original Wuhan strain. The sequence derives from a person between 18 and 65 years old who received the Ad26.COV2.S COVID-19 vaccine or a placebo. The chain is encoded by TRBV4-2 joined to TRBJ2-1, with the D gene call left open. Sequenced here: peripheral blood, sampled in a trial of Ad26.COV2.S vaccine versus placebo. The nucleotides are TGTGCCAGCAAGTCGACGGCTGACAATGAGCAGTTCTTC. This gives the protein CASKSTADNEQFF.